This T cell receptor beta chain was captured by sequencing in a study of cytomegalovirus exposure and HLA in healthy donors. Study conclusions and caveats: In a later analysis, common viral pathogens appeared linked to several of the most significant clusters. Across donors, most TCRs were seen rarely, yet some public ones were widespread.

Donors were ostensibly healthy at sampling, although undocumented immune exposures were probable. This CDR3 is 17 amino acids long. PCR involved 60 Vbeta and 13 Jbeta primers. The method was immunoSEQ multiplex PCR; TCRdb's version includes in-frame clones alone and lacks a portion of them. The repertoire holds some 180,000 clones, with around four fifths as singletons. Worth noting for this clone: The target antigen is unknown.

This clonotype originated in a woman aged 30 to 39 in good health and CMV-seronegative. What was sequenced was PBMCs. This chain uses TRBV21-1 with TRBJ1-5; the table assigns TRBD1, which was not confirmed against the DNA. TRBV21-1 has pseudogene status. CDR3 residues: CASSTPRGRGLNQPQHF. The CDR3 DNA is TGTGCCAGCAGCACACCGAGGGGCAGGGGCTTGAATCAGCCCCAGCATTTT.